This T cell receptor beta chain was sequenced during a study of T cell clonotyping in hematopoietic cell transplantation. General observations from the study: Few recipient clonotypes overlapped donors; over 97% were de novo at given depth. Graft donor and pretransplant recipient Inverse Simpson Index values predicted broader posttransplant TCR diversity. Recipient TCR diversity dropped after transplant; expanded clonotypes rose from day 30 to 180.

To note about this clone: Its antigen is undetermined.

Generated by immunoSEQ multiplex PCR, the TCRdb table keeps only in-frame clones and is missing some. The sample lists about 5,900 clones, around nine tenths seen once, with around 8.1% in the top ten. Recipient blood drawn about 28 days pretransplant and days 30, 100, 180 after. Trimming cost V 5 bases and J 2 bases; bases outside gene matches: 3. Per germline, CDR1 MNHEY and CDR2 SVGAGI. The CDR3 is 14 amino acids. This TCR was sampled from a male patient aged 35-50 years who had an allogeneic stem cell transplant from an unrelated donor, so the T cells may come from the graft donor. Some clones in this sample may be carry-over from other donors' samples. The sequenced sample was peripheral blood mononuclear cells, obtained 100 days after allogeneic stem cell transplant. J is TRBJ2-7 and V is TRBV6-5; 10 positions agree with TRBD2. The CDR3 loop is CASSRSGGAYEQYF. The CDR3 DNA is TGTGCCAGCAGTAGGAGCGGGGGGGCCTACGAGCAGTACTTC.